This T cell receptor beta chain was recorded in a study of shared clonotypes between healthy human individuals. Notes on the study in general: Clonotypes which were not shared had lower generation probabilities than clonotypes that all four donors shared.

This CDR3 is 19 amino acids long. The V and J ends lost 4 bases and 5 bases, in that order; junction bases with no gene match: 13. The V gene's germline CDR1 is SGHNT and CDR2 YYREEE (reference sequence). Concerning this clone itself: The antigen remains unidentified.

Sequencing used immunoSEQ multiplex PCR; TCRdb keeps in-frame clones, though not all of them. The sample includes more than 2,000,000 clones, around nine tenths of them seen just once. This sequence originates from a man aged 18 to 30 in good health. The specimen sequenced was naive CD4+ T cells sorted from blood. Subset reported: CD45RA+ positively selected. This rearrangement joins TRBV5-4 to TRBJ2-2; 14 nucleotides agree with TRBD2. The CDR3 spells CASSMGTSGSLRRTGELFF. The CDR3 DNA is TGTGCCAGCAGCATGGGGACTAGCGGGAGTTTGCGTCGAACCGGGGAGCTGTTTTTT.